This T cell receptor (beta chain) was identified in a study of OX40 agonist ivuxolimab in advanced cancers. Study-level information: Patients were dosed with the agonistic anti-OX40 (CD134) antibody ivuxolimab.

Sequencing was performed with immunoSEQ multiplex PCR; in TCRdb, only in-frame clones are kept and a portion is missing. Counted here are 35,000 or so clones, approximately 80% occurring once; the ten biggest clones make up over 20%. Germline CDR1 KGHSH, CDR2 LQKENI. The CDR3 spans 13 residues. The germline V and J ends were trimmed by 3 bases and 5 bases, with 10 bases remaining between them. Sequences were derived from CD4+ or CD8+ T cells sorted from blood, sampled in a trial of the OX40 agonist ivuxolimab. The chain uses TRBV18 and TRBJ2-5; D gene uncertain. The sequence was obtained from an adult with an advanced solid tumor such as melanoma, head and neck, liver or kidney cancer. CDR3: CASSPGPTETQYF. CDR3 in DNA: TGTGCCAGCTCACCGGGCCCGACGGAGACCCAGTACTTC.